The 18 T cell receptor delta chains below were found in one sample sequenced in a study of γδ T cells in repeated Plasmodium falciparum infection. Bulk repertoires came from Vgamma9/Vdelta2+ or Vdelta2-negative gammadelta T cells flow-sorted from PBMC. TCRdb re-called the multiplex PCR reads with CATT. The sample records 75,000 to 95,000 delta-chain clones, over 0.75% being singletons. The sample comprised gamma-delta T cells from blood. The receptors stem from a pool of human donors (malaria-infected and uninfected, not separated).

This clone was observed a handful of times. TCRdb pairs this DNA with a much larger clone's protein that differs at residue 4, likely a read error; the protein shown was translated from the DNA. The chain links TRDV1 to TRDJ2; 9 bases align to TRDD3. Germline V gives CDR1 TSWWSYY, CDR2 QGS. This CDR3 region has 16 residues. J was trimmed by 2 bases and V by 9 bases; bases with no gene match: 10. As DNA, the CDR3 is TGTGCTCTCAGGACGGGTGGGGATACGTTGACAGCACAACTCTTCTTT. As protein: CALRTGGDTLTAQLFF.

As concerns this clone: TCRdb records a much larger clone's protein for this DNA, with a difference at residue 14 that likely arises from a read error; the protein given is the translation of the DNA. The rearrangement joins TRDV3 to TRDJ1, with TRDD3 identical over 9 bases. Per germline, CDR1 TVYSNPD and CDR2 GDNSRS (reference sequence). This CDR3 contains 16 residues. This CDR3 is CAPLSTGDTYTDKHIF. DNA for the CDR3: TGTGCCCCCTTATCCACCGGGGATACGTACACCGATAAACACATCTTT.

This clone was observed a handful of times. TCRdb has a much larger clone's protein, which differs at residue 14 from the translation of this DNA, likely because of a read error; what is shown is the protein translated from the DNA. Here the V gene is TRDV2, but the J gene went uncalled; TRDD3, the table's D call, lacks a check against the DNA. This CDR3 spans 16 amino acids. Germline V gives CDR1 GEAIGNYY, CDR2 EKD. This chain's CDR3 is CACDTVTGGFTDKPIF. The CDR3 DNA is TGTGCCTGTGACACCGTTACTGGGGGATTCACCGATAAACCCATCTTT.

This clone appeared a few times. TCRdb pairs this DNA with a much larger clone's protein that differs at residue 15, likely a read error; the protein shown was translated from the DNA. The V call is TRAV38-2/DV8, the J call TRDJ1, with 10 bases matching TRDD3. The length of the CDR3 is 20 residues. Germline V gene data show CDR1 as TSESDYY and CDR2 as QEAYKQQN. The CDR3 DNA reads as TGTGCGCCCATGGGGCTCCCGGACTGGGGGATGTACCTGTACGCCGATAAACTCATCTTT. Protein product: CAPMGLPDWGMYLYADKLIF.

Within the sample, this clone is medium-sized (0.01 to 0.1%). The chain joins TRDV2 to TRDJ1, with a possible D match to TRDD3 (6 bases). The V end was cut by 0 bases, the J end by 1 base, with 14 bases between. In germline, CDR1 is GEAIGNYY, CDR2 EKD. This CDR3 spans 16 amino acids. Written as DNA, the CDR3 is TGTGCCTGTGACACCGGCTTTGGGGGGTCCACCGATAAACTCATCTTT. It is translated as CACDTGFGGSTDKLIF.

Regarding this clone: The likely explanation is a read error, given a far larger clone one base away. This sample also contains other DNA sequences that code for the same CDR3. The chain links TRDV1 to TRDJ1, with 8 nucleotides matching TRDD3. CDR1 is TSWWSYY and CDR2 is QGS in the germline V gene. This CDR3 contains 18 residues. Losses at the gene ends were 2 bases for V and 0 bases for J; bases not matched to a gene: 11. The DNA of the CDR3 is TGTGCTCTTGGGGAATTGGAGACTGGGGGTTTGTACACCGATAAACTCATCTTT. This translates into CALGELETGGLYTDKLIF.

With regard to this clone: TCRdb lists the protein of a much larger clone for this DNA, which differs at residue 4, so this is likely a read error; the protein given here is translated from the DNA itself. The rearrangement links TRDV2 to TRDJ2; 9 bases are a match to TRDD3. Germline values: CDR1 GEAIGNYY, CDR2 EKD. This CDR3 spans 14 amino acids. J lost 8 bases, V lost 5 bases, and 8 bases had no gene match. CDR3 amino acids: CACVQLGEPAQLFF. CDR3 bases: TGTGCCTGTGTCCAACTGGGGGAACCCGCACAACTCTTCTTT.

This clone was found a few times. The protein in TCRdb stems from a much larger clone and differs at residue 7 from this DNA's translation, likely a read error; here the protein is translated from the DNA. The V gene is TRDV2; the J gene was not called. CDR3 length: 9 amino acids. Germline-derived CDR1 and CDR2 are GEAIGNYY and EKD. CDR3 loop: CAFHGGVIF. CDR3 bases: TGTGCCTTCCACGGGGGTGTTATCTTT.

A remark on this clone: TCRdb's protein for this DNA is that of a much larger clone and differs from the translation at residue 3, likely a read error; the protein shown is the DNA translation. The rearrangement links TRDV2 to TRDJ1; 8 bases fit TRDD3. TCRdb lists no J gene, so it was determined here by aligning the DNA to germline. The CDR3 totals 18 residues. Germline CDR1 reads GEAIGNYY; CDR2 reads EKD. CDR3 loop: CAYDTVMGGIGWTDKLIF. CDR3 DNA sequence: TGTGCCTATGACACCGTGATGGGGGGGATAGGTTGGACCGATAAACTCATCTTT.

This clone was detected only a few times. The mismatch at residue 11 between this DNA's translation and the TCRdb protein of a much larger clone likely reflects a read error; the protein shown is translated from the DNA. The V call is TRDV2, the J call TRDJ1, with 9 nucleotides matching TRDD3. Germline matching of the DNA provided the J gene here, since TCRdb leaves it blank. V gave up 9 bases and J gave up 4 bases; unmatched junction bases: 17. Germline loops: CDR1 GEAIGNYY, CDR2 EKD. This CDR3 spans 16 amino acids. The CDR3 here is CALRRGYDLYIDKLIF. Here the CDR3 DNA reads TGTGCCCTACGACGGGGATACGATCTGTACATCGATAAACTCATCTTT.

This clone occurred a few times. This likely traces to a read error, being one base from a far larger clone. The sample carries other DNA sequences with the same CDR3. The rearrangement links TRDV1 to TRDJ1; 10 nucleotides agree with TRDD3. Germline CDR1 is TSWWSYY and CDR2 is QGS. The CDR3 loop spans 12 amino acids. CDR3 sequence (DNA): TGTGCTCTGGGGGATACGGACGATAAACTTATCTTT. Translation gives CALGDTDDKLIF.

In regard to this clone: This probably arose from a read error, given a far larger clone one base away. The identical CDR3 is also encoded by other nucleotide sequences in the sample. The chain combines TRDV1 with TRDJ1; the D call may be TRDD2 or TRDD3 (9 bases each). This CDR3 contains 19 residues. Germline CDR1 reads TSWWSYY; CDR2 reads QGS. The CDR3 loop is CALGDPSYAGGFATDKLIF. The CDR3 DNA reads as TGTGCTCTTGGGGACCCTTCCTACGCTGGGGGATTCGCCACCGACAAACTCATCTTT.

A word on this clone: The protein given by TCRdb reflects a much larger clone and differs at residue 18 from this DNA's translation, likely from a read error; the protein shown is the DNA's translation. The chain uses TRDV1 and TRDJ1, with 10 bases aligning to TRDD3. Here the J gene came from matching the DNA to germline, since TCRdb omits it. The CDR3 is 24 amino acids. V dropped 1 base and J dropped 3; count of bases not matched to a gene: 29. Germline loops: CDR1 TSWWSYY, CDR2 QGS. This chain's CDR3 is CALGEHLSWSYVVLLGDGADKLIF. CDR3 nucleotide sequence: TGTGCTCTTGGGGAACACTTGAGTTGGTCCTACGTCGTTTTACTGGGGGATGGGGCCGATAAACTCATCTTT.

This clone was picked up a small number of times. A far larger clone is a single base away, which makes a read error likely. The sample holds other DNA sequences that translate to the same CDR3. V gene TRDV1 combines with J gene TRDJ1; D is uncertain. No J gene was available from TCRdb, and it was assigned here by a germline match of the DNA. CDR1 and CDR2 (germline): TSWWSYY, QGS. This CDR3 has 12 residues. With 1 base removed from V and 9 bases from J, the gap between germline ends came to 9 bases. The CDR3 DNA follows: TGTGCTCTTGGGGAACCCCGAGGTGAACTCATCTTT. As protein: CALGEPRGELIF.

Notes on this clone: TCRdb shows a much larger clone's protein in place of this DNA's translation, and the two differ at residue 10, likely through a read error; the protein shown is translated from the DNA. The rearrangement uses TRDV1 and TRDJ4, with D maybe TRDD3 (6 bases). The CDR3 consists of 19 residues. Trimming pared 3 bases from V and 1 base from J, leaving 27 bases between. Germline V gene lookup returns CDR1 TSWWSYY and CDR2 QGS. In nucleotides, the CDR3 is TGTGCTCTTGGGGATATCCTCCTTACTAGGGGATTGAGGAACAGACCCCTGATCTTT. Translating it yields CALGDILLTRGLRNRPLIF.

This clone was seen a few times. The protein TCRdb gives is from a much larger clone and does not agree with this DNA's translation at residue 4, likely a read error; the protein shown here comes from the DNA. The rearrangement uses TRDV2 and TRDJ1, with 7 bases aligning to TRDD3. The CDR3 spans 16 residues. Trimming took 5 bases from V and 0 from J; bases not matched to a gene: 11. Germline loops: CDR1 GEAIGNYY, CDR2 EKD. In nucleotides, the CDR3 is TGTGCCTGTGTCCCCTTGGGGGACCGGTACACCGATAAACTCATCTTT. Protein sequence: CACVPLGDRYTDKLIF.

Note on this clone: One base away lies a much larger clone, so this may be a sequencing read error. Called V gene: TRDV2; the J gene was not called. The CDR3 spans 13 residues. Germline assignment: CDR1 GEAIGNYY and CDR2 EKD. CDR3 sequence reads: CACDPLMTDKLIF. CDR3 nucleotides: TGTGCCTGTGACCCCCTCATGACCGATAAGCTCATCTTT.

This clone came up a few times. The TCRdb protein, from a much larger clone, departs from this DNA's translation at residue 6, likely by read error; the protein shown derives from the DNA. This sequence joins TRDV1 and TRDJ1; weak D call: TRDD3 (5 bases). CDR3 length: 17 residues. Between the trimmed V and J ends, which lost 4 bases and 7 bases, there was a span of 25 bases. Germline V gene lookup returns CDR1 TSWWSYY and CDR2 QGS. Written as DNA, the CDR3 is TGTGCTCTTGGGGGACGTTCCCCCGGTGTGGGTTGGGGTAAACTCATCTTT. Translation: CALGGRSPGVGWGKLIF.